Listed here is a single T cell receptor (beta chain). Data came from immunoSEQ multiplex PCR; TCRdb stores just in-frame clones and leaves some out. The sample records some 52,000 clones, more than 75% being singletons. This sample was included in a study of PD-1 blockade in classical Hodgkin lymphoma. This CDR3 contains 17 residues. Time point of the sample: cycle 4 day 1 (C4D1), after around six weeks of nivolumab. Brentuximab vedotin exposure varied, and every patient relapsed after autologous stem cell transplantation. The chain uses TRBV12-2 and TRBJ1-2. TRBV12-2 is a pseudogene. This specimen consisted of peripheral blood mononuclear cells (PBMCs), obtained before the fourth cycle of nivolumab. The receptor was isolated from a human donor with classical Hodgkin lymphoma. CDR3 DNA sequence: TGTGCAAGTCGCTTAGGAGGCGTGGGGGGCGTGAGCGATGGCTACACCTTC. Its translation is CASRLGGVGGVSDGYTF.